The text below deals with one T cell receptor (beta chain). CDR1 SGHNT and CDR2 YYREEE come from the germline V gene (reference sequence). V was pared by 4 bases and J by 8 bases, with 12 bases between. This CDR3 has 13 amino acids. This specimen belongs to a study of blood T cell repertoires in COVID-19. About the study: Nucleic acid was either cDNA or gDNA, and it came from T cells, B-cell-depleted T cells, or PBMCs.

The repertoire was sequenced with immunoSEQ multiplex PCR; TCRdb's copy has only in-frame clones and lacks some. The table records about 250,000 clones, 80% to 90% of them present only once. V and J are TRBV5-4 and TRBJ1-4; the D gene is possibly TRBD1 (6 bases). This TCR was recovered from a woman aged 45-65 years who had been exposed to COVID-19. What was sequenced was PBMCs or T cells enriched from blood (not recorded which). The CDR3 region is CASSVYREEKLFF. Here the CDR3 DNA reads TGTGCCAGCAGCGTCTACAGGGAGGAAAAACTGTTTTTT.